This TCR beta chain was obtained from a study of blood T cell repertoires in COVID-19. Study overall: Both acute and convalescent COVID-19 samples were obtained from the United States, Italy and Spain.

TCRdb keeps only in-frame clones here, not all; method: immunoSEQ multiplex PCR. The sample shows about 75,000 clones, over 80% of them seen only once. This clone was detected once. Germline V CDR1 and CDR2: SGHRS, YFSETQ. The CDR3 is made up of 14 amino acids. Losses at the gene ends were 4 bases for V and 1 base for J; bases not matched to a gene: 5. Sequenced input: peripheral blood. The sequence derives from a woman between 50 and 59 years old with acute or convalescent COVID-19. V usage is TRBV5-1 and J usage is TRBJ2-7, with TRBD1 identical over 7 bases. The CDR3 nucleotides are TGCGCCAGCAGCGTGGGACAGAATTCCTACGAGCAGTACTTC. It codes for CASSVGQNSYEQYF.